These 30 T cell receptor beta chains were sequenced from one sample in a study of post-analysis software for immune sequencing data. Overall study results and limits: About 5 TRBV segments occurring more often in patients than controls included TRBV5-6, TRBV5-1 and TRBV20-1.

Prepared libraries of TCR beta cDNA carried unique molecular identifiers. TCRdb reanalysed the PCR reads using MiXCR and keeps one entry per CDR3 protein. The table records approximately 570,000 distinct CDR3 sequences, about 40% of them present only once. No antigen has been identified for these receptors. The sequenced sample consisted of blood. The receptor set was obtained from a girl aged 10-17 years with multiple sclerosis.

This sequence joins TRBV20-1 and TRBJ2-5, with D maybe TRBD2 (6 bases). V shed 3 bases and J shed 4 bases, with 9 bases lying between them. This CDR3 is 12 amino acids long. Per the germline V gene, CDR1 is DFQATT and CDR2 is SNEGSKA (reference sequence). The CDR3 sequence is CSASGGGETQYF. For the CDR3, the DNA is TGCAGTGCTAGCGGGGGTGGAGAGACCCAGTACTTC.

The genes are TRBV7-8 and TRBJ2-4, with 9 positions matching TRBD2. Per the germline V gene, CDR1 is SGHVS and CDR2 is FQNEAQ. V was pared by 5 bases and J by 5 bases, with 10 bases of the junction left unmatched. This CDR3 comprises 16 residues. The CDR3 loop is CASSQGAGGNQNIQYF. The CDR3 nucleotides read TGTGCCAGCAGCCAGGGAGCGGGAGGCAACCAAAACATTCAGTACTTC.

This clonotype has just a few counts. The J gene is TRBJ2-4, the V gene TRBV6-6, with D possibly being TRBD2 (5 bases). V shed 0 bases and J shed 3 bases, with 9 bases lying between them. Per the germline V gene, CDR1 is MNHNY and CDR2 is SVGAGI (reference sequence). CDR3 length: 15 residues. CDR3 residues: CASSYSEAVKNIQYF. The CDR3 coding sequence is TGTGCCAGCAGTTACTCAGAAGCGGTCAAAAACATTCAGTACTTC.

The rearrangement uses TRBV29-1 and TRBJ2-3; perhaps TRBD2 as D (6 bases). The germline CDR1 and CDR2 sequences are SQVTM and ANQGSEA. CDR3 length: 16 amino acids. Between the trimmed V and J ends, which lost 0 bases and 0 bases, there was a span of 13 bases. CDR3 in amino acids: CSVEDLGAGSTDTQYF. CDR3 coding DNA: TGCAGCGTTGAAGACTTAGGGGCGGGGAGCACAGATACGCAGTATTTT.

As regards this clonotype: The conserved phenylalanine or tryptophan is not found at the CDR3 terminus, so this likely reflects a read error. The chain recombines TRBV12-3 or TRBV12-4 with TRBJ2-1; maybe TRBD2 (5 bases). CDR3 length: 14 residues. Trimming took off 10 bases at V and 5 bases at J, with 18 bases between the two ends. CDR3 sequence reads: CAISETGSNNEQFV. The CDR3 DNA sequence: TGTGCCATTTCGGAAACGGGAAGTAACAATGAGCAGTTCGTC.

The sample holds a few counts of this clonotype. This chain joins TRBV20-1 and TRBJ1-2, with D possibly TRBD1 on 5 matching bases. CDR1 and CDR2 (germline): DFQATT, SNEGSKA (reference sequence). V was cut by 4 bases and J by 2 bases, with 14 bases left in between. The CDR3 spans 14 residues. The DNA for the CDR3 is TGCAGTGCTATCCCCCTGGGGCCGAACTATGGCTACACCTTC. It encodes CSAIPLGPNYGYTF.

This chain connects TRBV28 to TRBJ1-1; no definite D call. Between the trimmed V and J ends, which lost 4 bases and 11 bases, there was a span of 14 bases. This CDR3 spans 12 amino acids. Germline lookup yields CDR1 MDHEN and CDR2 SYDVKM. CDR3 region: CASSSHAMGAFF. CDR3 DNA: TGTGCCAGCAGTTCTCACGCAATGGGGGCTTTCTTT.

A few counts support this clonotype. The chain joins TRBV5-6 to TRBJ2-7, with TRBD2 matching 7 bases. Trimming took 4 bases from V and 5 from J; bases not matched to a gene: 0. Germline-derived CDR1 and CDR2 are SGHDT and YYEEEE. The CDR3 sequence is 11 residues long. The CDR3 nucleotides are TGTGCCAGCAGCGGGGGGGACGAGCAGTACTTC. This translates into CASSGGDEQYF.

The chain joins TRBV23-1 to TRBJ2-1; a possible D gene is TRBD1 (7 bases). TRBV23-1 is an ORF, and what it does is uncertain. Trimming took off 1 base at V and 5 bases at J, with 15 bases between the two ends. This CDR3 contains 16 residues. CDR3: CASSQYAGQNNNEQFF. CDR3 bases: TGCGCCAGCAGTCAATATGCGGGACAGAATAACAATGAGCAGTTCTTC.

The CDR3 is CASSMTGYEFF. The CDR3 nucleotides are TGTGCCAGCAGTATGACAGGGTATGAGTTCTTC. V gene TRBV12-3 or TRBV12-4 combines with J gene TRBJ2-1, with TRBD1 identical over 7 bases. Trimming cost V 5 bases and J 14 bases; bases outside gene matches: 6. CDR3 length: 11 amino acids.

This chain uses TRBV5-1 with TRBJ1-2, with TRBD1 identical over 12 bases. With 7 bases clipped from V and 2 bases from J, the junction kept 9 bases outside the gene matches. This CDR3 contains 16 residues. Germline V gene data show CDR1 as SGHRS and CDR2 as YFSETQ. CDR3 residues: CASRQGQGAKNYGYTF. The CDR3 DNA sequence: TGCGCCAGCCGACAGGGACAGGGGGCGAAGAACTATGGCTACACCTTC.

This clonotype was seen a handful of times. As DNA, the CDR3 is TGTGCCATCGTTAGGGACAGCAGCGCTGAAGCTTTCTTT. Translation gives CAIVRDSSAEAFF. The genes are TRBV10-3 and TRBJ1-1; TRBD1 matches at 7 bases. From germline, CDR1 is ENHRY and CDR2 SYGVKD. The CDR3 spans 13 residues. V lost 8 bases and J lost 6; bases outside the gene matches: 9.

This clonotype was seen a few times. The V call is TRBV13, the J call TRBJ1-2, with D perhaps TRBD1 (5 bases). Germline-derived CDR1 and CDR2 are PRHDT and FYEKMQ (reference sequence). CDR3 length: 14 residues. Trimming left V 4 bases short and J 0 bases short, with 9 bases between. The CDR3 reads CASSWGTANYGYTF. The DNA for the CDR3 is TGTGCCAGCAGCTGGGGGACTGCTAACTATGGCTACACCTTC.

The chain joins TRBV20-1 to TRBJ2-4; D gene unclear. Trimming left V 0 bases short and J 0 bases short, with 15 bases between. Germline V gives CDR1 DFQATT, CDR2 SNEGSKA (reference sequence). The CDR3 covers 17 residues. The CDR3 DNA sequence: TGCAGTGCTAGAGATCCCCGCCGGACCTTAGCCAAAAACATTCAGTACTTC. Translation gives CSARDPRRTLAKNIQYF.

This chain links TRBV5-1 with TRBJ2-7, with 10 bases identical to TRBD1. V trimming: 3 bases; J trimming: 4 bases; junction bases outside the gene matches: 7. The germline V gene has CDR1 SGHRS and CDR2 YFSETQ. This CDR3 is built from 15 residues. CDR3 amino acids: CASSSHDRGPYEQYF. For the CDR3, the DNA is TGCGCCAGCAGCTCCCACGACAGGGGGCCTTACGAGCAGTACTTC.

The chain couples TRBV24-1 to TRBJ2-6; D not certain. CDR3 length: 18 residues. Germline-derived CDR1 and CDR2 are KGHDR and SFDVKD. The germline V and J ends were trimmed by 3 bases and 0 bases, with 14 bases remaining between them. CDR3 coding DNA: TGTGCCACCAGTGATGAAGGGCCTACAGACTCTGGGGCCAACGTCCTGACTTTC. The encoded protein is CATSDEGPTDSGANVLTF.

This clonotype was counted a few times. The V gene is TRBV6-6, the J gene TRBJ2-5, with TRBD2 matching 8 bases. V lost 6 bases and J lost 2; bases outside the gene matches: 11. Looked up from germline, CDR1 is MNHNY and CDR2 is SVGAGI (reference sequence). The CDR3 has 16 amino acids. The CDR3 nucleotides are TGTGCCAGCAGCCCTGGGGGAGTAGCGGGACAAGAGACCCAGTACTTC. This codes for CASSPGGVAGQETQYF.

The chain combines TRBV3-1 with TRBJ1-1; the D is unclear. V was cut by 1 base and J by 0 bases, with 6 bases left in between. The V gene's germline CDR1 is LGHDT and CDR2 YNNKEL (reference sequence). The CDR3 loop spans 14 amino acids. The CDR3 DNA follows: TGTGCCAGCAGCCAAGCGACGGTGAACACTGAAGCTTTCTTT. This gives the protein CASSQATVNTEAFF. Full variable domain (outside the CDR3, taken from reference TRBV3-1 and TRBJ1-1): DTAVSQTPKYLVTQMGNDKSIKCEQNLGHDTMYWYKQDSKKFLKIMFSYNNKELIINETVPNRFSPKSPDKAHLNLHINSLELGDSAVYFCASSQATVNTEAFFGQGTRLTVV.

This clonotype was observed a few times. The chain employs TRBV29-1 and TRBJ1-2; a possible D gene is TRBD1 (6 bases). Germline CDR1 SQVTM, CDR2 ANQGSEA. The CDR3 covers 11 residues. The ends were cut back, 6 bases at V and 3 bases at J, with 8 bases in the middle. CDR3 sequence reads: CSVRGDYGYTF. The CDR3 DNA is TGCAGCGTAAGGGGGGACTATGGCTACACCTTC.

The rearrangement uses TRBV7-9 and TRBJ2-7; D may be TRBD1 or TRBD2 (5 bases each). CDR3 length equals 15 residues. Deletions cut 0 bases from V and 0 bases from J, with 9 bases between. Germline V gene sequence: CDR1 SEHNR, CDR2 FQNEAQ (reference sequence). Written as DNA, the CDR3 is TGTGCCAGCAGCTTAGCAGGGACCTTCTCCTACGAGCAGTACTTC. As protein: CASSLAGTFSYEQYF.

There are a few counts of this clonotype. This sequence joins TRBV7-6 and TRBJ2-3, with 9 bases fitting TRBD2. Germline V gene sequence: CDR1 SGHVS, CDR2 FNYEAQ. This CDR3 region has 14 residues. The V and J ends lost 0 bases and 11 bases, in that order; junction bases with no gene match: 6. CDR3 nucleotides: TGTGCCAGCAGCTTAGCTCTCGAAGCGGGAGGGCAGTATTTT. Protein product: CASSLALEAGGQYF.

As regards this clonotype: The germline gene is not matched at one end of the junction; a read error may be the cause. The V and J genes are TRBV5-1 and TRBJ2-3; TRBD1 aligns across 7 bases. The CDR3 has 12 amino acids. Germline V gives CDR1 SGHRS, CDR2 YFSETQ. The CDR3: CASSFGTDTRYF. CDR3 DNA: TGCGCCAGCAGCTTCGGGACAGATACGCGGTATTTT.

The gene calls are TRBV5-1 and TRBJ2-5; TRBD2 matches 9 bases. The CDR3 consists of 16 residues. The V gene's germline CDR1 is SGHRS and CDR2 YFSETQ. V lost 2 bases to trimming and J lost 5 bases; unmatched junction nucleotides: 10. This CDR3 reads CASSLEGGGAEETQYF. In DNA form, the CDR3 reads TGCGCCAGCAGCTTAGAGGGCGGGGGGGCCGAGGAGACCCAGTACTTC.

The V and J genes are TRBV10-3 and TRBJ2-4, with D maybe TRBD1 (6 bases). CDR1 is ENHRY and CDR2 is SYGVKD in the germline V gene. This CDR3 contains 14 residues. The V and J ends lost 2 bases and 3 bases respectively, with 8 bases between them. For the CDR3, the DNA is TGTGCCATCAGTGAGGGCAGGGGCAAAAACATTCAGTACTTC. It translates to CAISEGRGKNIQYF.

This sequence joins TRBV5-1 and TRBJ1-5, with TRBD1 identical over 7 bases. Unmatched junction bases numbered 4, after V lost 0 bases and J lost 4 bases. Germline CDR1 is SGHRS and CDR2 is YFSETQ. The CDR3 spans 15 residues. Here the CDR3 reads CASSLEGTVNQPQHF. DNA of the CDR3: TGCGCCAGCAGCTTGGAAGGGACAGTGAATCAGCCCCAGCATTTT. Full variable domain (remainder filled in from reference TRBV5-1 and TRBJ1-5): KAGVTQTPRYLIKTRGQQVTLSCSPISGHRSVSWYQQTPGQGLQFLFEYFSETQRNKGNFPGRFSGRQFSNSRSEMNVSTLELGDSALYLCASSLEGTVNQPQHFGDGTRLSIL.

V and J are TRBV5-1 and TRBJ2-5, with D uncertain. Germline V gives CDR1 SGHRS, CDR2 YFSETQ. This CDR3 contains 12 residues. V lost 4 bases, J lost 3 bases, and 7 bases lay in between. The CDR3 is CASSHQKETQYF. CDR3 nucleotides: TGCGCCAGCAGCCACCAGAAAGAGACCCAGTACTTC.

This clonotype was seen a few times. This sequence joins TRBV12-3 or TRBV12-4 and TRBJ2-3; D not certain. Trimming removed 3 bases at V and 2 bases at J, with 9 bases between. The CDR3 consists of 14 residues. The CDR3 loop reads CASSFRGATDTQYF. The DNA for the CDR3 is TGTGCCAGCAGTTTCCGTGGAGCCACAGATACGCAGTATTTT.

V is TRBV27 and J is TRBJ2-7; D gene uncertain. The CDR3 is made up of 14 amino acids. V lost 3 bases to trimming and J lost 7 bases, with 16 bases between them. CDR1 is MNHEY, CDR2 SMNVEV, per germline (reference sequence). CDR3 nucleotide sequence: TGTGCCAGCAGTTTGACCAAAACCTACAATGAGCAGTACTTC. It yields the protein CASSLTKTYNEQYF.

This clonotype was counted between two and nine times. The genes are TRBV29-1 and TRBJ2-1, with TRBD1 matching over 7 bases. Germline trimming cut 1 base from V and 0 bases from J; bases unmatched to any gene: 6. The CDR3 consists of 16 residues. The germline CDR1 and CDR2 sequences are SQVTM and ANQGSEA. CDR3 nucleotides: TGCAGCGTTGAAGGTGACCGGGACAGCTCCTACAATGAGCAGTTCTTC. It codes for CSVEGDRDSSYNEQFF.

The chain is built from TRBV2 and TRBJ2-1, with D tentatively TRBD2 (7 bases). With 5 bases removed from V and 10 bases from J, the gap between germline ends came to 18 bases. Germline loops: CDR1 SNHLY, CDR2 FYNNEI. The CDR3 covers 14 residues. CDR3 amino acids: CASSQRGSQGEQFF. The CDR3 bases are TGTGCCAGCAGTCAGCGCGGGAGCCAGGGGGAGCAGTTCTTC.